This T cell receptor (beta chain) is from a study of blood T cell repertoires in COVID-19. At the level of the study: COVID-19 samples, acute and convalescent, were from the United States, Italy and Spain.

TCRdb's table, derived via immunoSEQ multiplex PCR, lists solely in-frame clones and lacks some. The data contain some 250,000 clones, 80% to 90% of them singletons. This CDR3 has 13 amino acids. V lost 4 bases, J lost 4 bases, and 6 bases stayed unmatched. From germline, CDR1 is SQVTM and CDR2 ANQGSEA. Study members were between about 18 and 90 years old and lived in 24 US regions. Self-reported history from a screening survey and questionnaire set each donor's cohort. Two negative PCRs, clearance, or symptom resolution were required of recovered Cohort 3 donors. This clone was seen a few times. Sequenced input: PBMCs or T cells enriched from blood (not recorded which). The chain joins TRBV29-1 to TRBJ2-7, with 8 positions matching TRBD1. This clonotype originated in a woman between 50 and 59 years old who had recovered from COVID-19. The CDR3 reads CSVVGQGAYEQYF. Written as DNA, the CDR3 is TGCAGCGTTGTGGGCCAGGGGGCGTACGAGCAGTACTTC.